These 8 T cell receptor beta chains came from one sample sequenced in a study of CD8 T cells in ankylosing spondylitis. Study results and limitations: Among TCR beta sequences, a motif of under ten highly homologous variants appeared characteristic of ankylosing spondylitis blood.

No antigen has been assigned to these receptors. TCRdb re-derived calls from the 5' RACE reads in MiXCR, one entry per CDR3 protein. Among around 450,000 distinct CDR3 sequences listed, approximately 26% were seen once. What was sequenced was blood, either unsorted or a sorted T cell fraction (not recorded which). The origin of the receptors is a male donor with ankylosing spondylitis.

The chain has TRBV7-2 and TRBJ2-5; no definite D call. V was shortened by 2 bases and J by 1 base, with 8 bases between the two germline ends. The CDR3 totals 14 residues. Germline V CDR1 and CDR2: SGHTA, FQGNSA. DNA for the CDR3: TGTGCCAGCAGCTTATATGAGACCCAAGAGACCCAGTACTTC. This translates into CASSLYETQETQYF.

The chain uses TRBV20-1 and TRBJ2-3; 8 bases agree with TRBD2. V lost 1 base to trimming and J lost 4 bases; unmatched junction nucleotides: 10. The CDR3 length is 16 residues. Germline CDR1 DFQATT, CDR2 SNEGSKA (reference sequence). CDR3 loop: CSARVISGRVADTQYF. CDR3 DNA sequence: TGCAGTGCTAGAGTGATCAGCGGGAGAGTGGCAGATACGCAGTATTTT.

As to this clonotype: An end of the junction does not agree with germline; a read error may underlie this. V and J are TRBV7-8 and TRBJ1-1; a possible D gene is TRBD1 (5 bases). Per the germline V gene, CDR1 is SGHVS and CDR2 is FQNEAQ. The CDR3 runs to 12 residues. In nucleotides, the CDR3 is TGTGCCAGCAGCTTAGTTGGGACGGAAGCTCTCTTT. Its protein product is CASSLVGTEALF.

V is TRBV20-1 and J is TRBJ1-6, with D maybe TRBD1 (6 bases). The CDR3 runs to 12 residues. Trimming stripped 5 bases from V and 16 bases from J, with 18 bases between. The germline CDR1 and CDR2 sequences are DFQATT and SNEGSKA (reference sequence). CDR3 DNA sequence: TGCAGTGCTGGTAGACAGGAGCCGGTTCTCCACTTT. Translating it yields CSAGRQEPVLHF.

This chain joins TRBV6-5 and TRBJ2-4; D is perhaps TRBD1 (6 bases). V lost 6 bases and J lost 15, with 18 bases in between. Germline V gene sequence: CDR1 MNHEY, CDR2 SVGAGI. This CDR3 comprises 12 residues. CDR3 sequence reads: CASRAGTNHWYF. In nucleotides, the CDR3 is TGTGCCAGCAGGGCCGGGACAAATCACTGGTACTTC.

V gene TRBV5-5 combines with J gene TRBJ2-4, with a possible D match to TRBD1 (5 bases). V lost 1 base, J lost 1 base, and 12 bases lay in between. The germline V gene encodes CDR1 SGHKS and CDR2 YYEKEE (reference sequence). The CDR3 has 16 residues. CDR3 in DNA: TGTGCCAGCAGCTTGCAGGGCTCCGGGGCCAAAAACATTCAGTACTTC. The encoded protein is CASSLQGSGAKNIQYF.

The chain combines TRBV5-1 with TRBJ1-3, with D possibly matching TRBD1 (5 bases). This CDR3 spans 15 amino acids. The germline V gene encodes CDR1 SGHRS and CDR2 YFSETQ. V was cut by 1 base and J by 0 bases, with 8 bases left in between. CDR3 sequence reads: CASSLQGFSGNTIYF. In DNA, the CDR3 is TGCGCCAGCAGCTTGCAGGGCTTCTCTGGAAACACCATATATTTT.

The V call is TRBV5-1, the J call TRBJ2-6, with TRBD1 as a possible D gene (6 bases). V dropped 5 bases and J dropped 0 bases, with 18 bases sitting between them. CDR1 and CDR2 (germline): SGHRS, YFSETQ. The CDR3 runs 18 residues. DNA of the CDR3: TGCGCCAGCAGTCGGCAACCCAGGGGTAGCTCTGGGGCCAACGTCCTGACTTTC. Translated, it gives CASSRQPRGSSGANVLTF.